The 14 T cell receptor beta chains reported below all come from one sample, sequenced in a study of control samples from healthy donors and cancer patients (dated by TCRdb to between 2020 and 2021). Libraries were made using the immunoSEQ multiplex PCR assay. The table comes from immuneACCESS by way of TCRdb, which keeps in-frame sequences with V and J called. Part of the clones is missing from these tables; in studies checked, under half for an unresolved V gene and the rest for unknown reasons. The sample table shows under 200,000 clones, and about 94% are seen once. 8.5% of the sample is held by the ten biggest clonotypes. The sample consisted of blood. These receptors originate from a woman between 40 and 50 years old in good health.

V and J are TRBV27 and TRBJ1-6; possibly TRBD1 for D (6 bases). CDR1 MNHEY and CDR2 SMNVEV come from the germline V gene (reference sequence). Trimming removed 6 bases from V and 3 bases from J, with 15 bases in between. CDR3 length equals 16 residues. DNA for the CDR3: TGTGCCAGCAGCCTAGGTGCGGGACACTATAATTCACCCCTCCACTTT. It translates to CASSLGAGHYNSPLHF.

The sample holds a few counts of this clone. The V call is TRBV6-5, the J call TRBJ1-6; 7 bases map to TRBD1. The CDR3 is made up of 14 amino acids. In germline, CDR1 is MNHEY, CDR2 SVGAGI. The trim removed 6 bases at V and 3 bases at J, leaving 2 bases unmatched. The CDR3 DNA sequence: TGTGCCAGCAGGAGGGACAGCTATAATTCACCCCTCCACTTT. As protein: CASRRDSYNSPLHF.

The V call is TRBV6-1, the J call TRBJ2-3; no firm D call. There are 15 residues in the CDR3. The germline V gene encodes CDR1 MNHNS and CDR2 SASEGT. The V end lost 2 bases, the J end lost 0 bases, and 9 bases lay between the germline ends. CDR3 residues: CASSETFQSTDTQYF. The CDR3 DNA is TGTGCCAGCAGTGAAACGTTCCAGAGCACAGATACGCAGTATTTT.

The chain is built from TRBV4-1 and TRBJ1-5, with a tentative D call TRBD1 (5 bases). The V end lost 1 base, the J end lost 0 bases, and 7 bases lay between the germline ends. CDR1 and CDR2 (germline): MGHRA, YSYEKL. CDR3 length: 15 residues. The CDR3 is CASSQGTPSNQPQHF. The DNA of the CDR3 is TGCGCCAGCAGCCAAGGGACACCTAGCAATCAGCCCCAGCATTTT.

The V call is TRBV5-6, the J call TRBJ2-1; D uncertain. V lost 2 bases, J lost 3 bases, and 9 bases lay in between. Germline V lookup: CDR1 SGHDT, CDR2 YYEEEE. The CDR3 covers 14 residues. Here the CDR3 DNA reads TGTGCCAGCAGCTTAAGATCGATCTACAATGAGCAGTTCTTC. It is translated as CASSLRSIYNEQFF. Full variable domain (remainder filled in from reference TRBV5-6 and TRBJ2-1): DAGVTQSPTHLIKTRGQQVTLRCSPKSGHDTVSWYQQALGQGPQFIFQYYEEEERQRGNFPDRFSGHQFPNYSSELNVNALLLGDSALYLCASSLRSIYNEQFFGPGTRLTVL.

The CDR3 bases are TGTGCCAGCAGCGTGGACCGCCTAGGCGGCTACACCTTC. Translation: CASSVDRLGGYTF. The chain employs TRBV6-5 and TRBJ1-2; D uncertain. Trimming shortened V by 6 bases and J by 8 bases, and 16 bases separated the two germline ends. Germline CDR1 is MNHEY and CDR2 is SVGAGI. The CDR3 is 13 residues long.

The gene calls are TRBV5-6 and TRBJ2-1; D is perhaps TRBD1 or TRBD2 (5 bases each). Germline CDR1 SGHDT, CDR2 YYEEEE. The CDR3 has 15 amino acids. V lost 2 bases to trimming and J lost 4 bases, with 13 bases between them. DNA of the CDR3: TGTGCCAGCAGCTTTTATTTGGGGGTTTACAATGAGCAGTTCTTC. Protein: CASSFYLGVYNEQFF.

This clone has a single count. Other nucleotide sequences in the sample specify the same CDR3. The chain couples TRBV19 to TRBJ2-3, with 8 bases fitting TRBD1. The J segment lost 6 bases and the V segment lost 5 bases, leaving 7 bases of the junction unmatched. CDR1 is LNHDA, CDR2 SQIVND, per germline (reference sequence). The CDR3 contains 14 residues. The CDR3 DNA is TGTGCCAGTAGTCGGCAGGGGGCGGGGGATACGCAGTATTTT. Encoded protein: CASSRQGAGDTQYF.

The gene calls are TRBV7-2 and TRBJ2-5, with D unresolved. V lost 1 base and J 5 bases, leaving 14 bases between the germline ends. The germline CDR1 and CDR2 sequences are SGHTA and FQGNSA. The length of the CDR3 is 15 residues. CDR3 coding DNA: TGTGCCAGCAGCTTAGGTTCGGGCCTCCGGGAGACCCAGTACTTC. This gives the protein CASSLGSGLRETQYF.

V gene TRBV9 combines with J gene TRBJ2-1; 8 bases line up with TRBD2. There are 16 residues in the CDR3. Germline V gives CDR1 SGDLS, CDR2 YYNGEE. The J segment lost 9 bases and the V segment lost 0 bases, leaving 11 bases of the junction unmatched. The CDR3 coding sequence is TGTGCCAGCAGCGTAGCGGTAGCGGGAAGACGGGGTGAGCAGTTCTTC. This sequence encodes CASSVAVAGRRGEQFF.

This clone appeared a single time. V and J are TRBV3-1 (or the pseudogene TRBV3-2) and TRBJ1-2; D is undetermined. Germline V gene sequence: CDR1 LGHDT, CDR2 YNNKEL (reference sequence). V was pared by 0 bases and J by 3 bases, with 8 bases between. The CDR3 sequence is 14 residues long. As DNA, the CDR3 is TGTGCCAGCAGCCAAGATACCGGGGACTATGGCTACACCTTC. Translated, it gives CASSQDTGDYGYTF.

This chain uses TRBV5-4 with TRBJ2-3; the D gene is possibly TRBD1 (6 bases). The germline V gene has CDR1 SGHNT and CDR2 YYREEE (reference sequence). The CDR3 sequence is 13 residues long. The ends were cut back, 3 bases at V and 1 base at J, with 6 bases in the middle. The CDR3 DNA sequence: TGTGCCAGCAGCTCAGGGGGCACAGATACGCAGTATTTT. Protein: CASSSGGTDTQYF.

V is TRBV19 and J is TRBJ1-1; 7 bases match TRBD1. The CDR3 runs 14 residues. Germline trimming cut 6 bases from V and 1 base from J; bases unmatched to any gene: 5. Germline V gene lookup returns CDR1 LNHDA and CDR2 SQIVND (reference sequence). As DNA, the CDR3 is TGTGCCAGTAGCCCCCGGGACAGGAACACTGAAGCTTTCTTT. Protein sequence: CASSPRDRNTEAFF.

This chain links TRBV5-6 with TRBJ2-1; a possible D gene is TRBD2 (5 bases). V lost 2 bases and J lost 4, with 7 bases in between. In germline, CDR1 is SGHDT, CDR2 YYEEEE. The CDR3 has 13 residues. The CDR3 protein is CASSFTRYNEQFF. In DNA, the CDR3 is TGTGCCAGCAGCTTTACTAGATACAATGAGCAGTTCTTC.